Listed here are 7 T cell receptor beta chains from one sample, sequenced in a study of T cell responses to AZD1222 COVID-19 vaccine. Profiling relied on immunoSEQ multiplex PCR, and the TCRdb table lists in-frame clones only, not all of them. Of 170,000 or so clones listed, about 93% are singletons. The sequences come from peripheral blood, collected 28 days after the second dose of the MenACWY control vaccine. The origin of the receptors is an adult who received the MenACWY meningococcal vaccine as a control.

V usage is TRBV11-1 and J usage is TRBJ2-3, with 8 positions matching TRBD2. This CDR3 spans 15 amino acids. V dropped 6 bases and J dropped 2; count of bases not matched to a gene: 7. Germline CDR1 and CDR2: SGHAT and FQDESV (reference sequence). The CDR3 region has the DNA TGTGCCAGCAGTCGCGGGGGGCGGGACACAGATACGCAGTATTTT. Translation: CASSRGGRDTDTQYF.

As concerns this clone: This CDR3 is also generated by other DNA sequences in the sample. This chain links TRBV5-6 with TRBJ2-5; D gene ambiguous. Germline V gene data show CDR1 as SGHDT and CDR2 as YYEEEE. V was cut by 2 bases and J by 2 bases, with 1 base left in between. CDR3 length equals 11 residues. This CDR3 reads CASSFQETQYF. The CDR3 bases are TGTGCCAGCAGCTTTCAAGAGACCCAGTACTTC. The whole variable domain, filled in from reference TRBV5-6 and TRBJ2-5, reads DAGVTQSPTHLIKTRGQQVTLRCSPKSGHDTVSWYQQALGQGPQFIFQYYEEEERQRGNFPDRFSGHQFPNYSSELNVNALLLGDSALYLCASSFQETQYFGPGTRLLVL.

The count of this clone is one. The chain is built from TRBV28 and TRBJ2-7; 8 bases map to TRBD2. CDR1 MDHEN and CDR2 SYDVKM come from the germline V gene. CDR3 length: 15 residues. V shed 6 bases and J 3 bases; nucleotides not matched to a gene: 10. The CDR3 DNA reads TGTGCCAGCAGCTATCCCGGGACTAGGGTCTACGAGCAGTACTTC. This encodes CASSYPGTRVYEQYF.

The chain is built from TRBV9 and TRBJ2-1; TRBD1 aligns across 8 bases. The CDR3 is made up of 16 amino acids. V trimming: 3 bases; J trimming: 4 bases; junction bases outside the gene matches: 9. Germline-derived CDR1 and CDR2 are SGDLS and YYNGEE. CDR3 in DNA: TGTGCCAGCAGCGCACTGACAGGGGTGGGTTACAATGAGCAGTTCTTC. Translation: CASSALTGVGYNEQFF.

The chain combines TRBV4-2 with TRBJ1-1, with TRBD1 matching over 8 bases. V lost 4 bases and J lost 2; bases outside the gene matches: 6. Germline V CDR1 and CDR2: LGHNA, YNFKEQ. This CDR3 contains 15 residues. Written as DNA, the CDR3 is TGTGCCAGCAGCCCCTCGGACAGGGATAACACTGAAGCTTTCTTT. This sequence encodes CASSPSDRDNTEAFF.

As DNA, the CDR3 is TGCGCCAGCAGCGGGAGACAGGGGACAAAACTGTTTTTT. It specifies CASSGRQGTKLFF. This rearrangement joins TRBV5-1 to TRBJ1-4; 8 nucleotides agree with TRBD1. V was pared by 4 bases and J by 10 bases, with 6 bases of the junction left unmatched. The germline gives CDR1 SGHRS, CDR2 YFSETQ. The CDR3 runs 13 residues.

The gene calls are TRBV5-1 and TRBJ1-1; unclear D gene. V was clipped by 2 bases and J by 1 base, with 6 bases between them. Germline CDR1 is SGHRS and CDR2 is YFSETQ. CDR3 length: 13 amino acids. This chain's CDR3 is CASSFDGNTEAFF. CDR3 sequence (DNA): TGCGCCAGCAGCTTTGACGGGAACACTGAAGCTTTCTTT. Using reference TRBV5-1 and TRBJ1-1 for the parts outside the CDR3, the full variable domain is KAGVTQTPRYLIKTRGQQVTLSCSPISGHRSVSWYQQTPGQGLQFLFEYFSETQRNKGNFPGRFSGRQFSNSRSEMNVSTLELGDSALYLCASSFDGNTEAFFGQGTRLTVV.